The present T cell receptor beta chain was sequenced within a study of post-analysis software for immune sequencing data. Notes on the study in general: For normalized Chao1 diversity, multiple sclerosis patients scored significantly lower than controls did. Samples sharing a preparation batch grouped tightly together when assessed by F measure. Controls had lower frequencies than patients of four or five TRBV segments, which included TRBV5-6, TRBV5-1 and TRBV20-1.

In its sample, this clonotype was seen a few times. Its antigen is currently unknown. The TCR beta cDNA libraries carried unique molecular identifiers. Once roughly 1 to 10 million T cells were used, 400,000 to 550,000 cDNA molecules resulted. TCRdb independently ran MiXCR on the PCR reads; one entry per CDR3 protein. This sample has 450,000 to 650,000 distinct CDR3 sequences; roughly 46% occur once, and the top ten carry 1.5% to 2%. The CDR3 is 19 amino acids. The chain has TRBV21-1 and TRBJ2-4; whether TRBD1, the table's D call, matches the DNA was not checked. Matching the DNA end better, TRBJ2-7 makes the J call doubtful. TRBV21-1 is termed a pseudogene. The clonotype was recovered from a girl under 18 with multiple sclerosis. The specimen was blood. CDR3 residues: CASSLKGSGGPPLLDEQYF. The CDR3 region has the DNA TGTGCCAGCAGCCTAAAGGGTAGCGGGGGCCCCCCATTACTGGACGAGCAGTACTTC.